One sample yielded the 13 T cell receptor beta chains listed below, sequenced in a study of beta chain features in type 1 diabetes. Study-wide points: A moderate, significant TCRB CDR3 shortening appeared in type 1 diabetes across four CD4+ subsets.

Every isolated RNA sample was fully reverse transcribed, so sequencing captured expressed TCRB transcripts. Profiled with immunoSEQ multiplex PCR; TCRdb holds only in-frame clones, not every one. The table shows hundreds of thousands of clones, with approximately 9.7% occurring only once. Their antigen targets remain unknown. The specimen sequenced was central memory CD4+ T cells from blood. These receptors were obtained from a man younger than 45 with type 1 diabetes.

There are a few counts of this clone. The genes are TRBV4-1 and TRBJ1-4; no clear D gene. The CDR3 totals 17 residues. V dropped 0 bases and J dropped 0 bases, with 11 bases sitting between them. Germline lookup yields CDR1 MGHRA and CDR2 YSYEKL. The CDR3 reads CASSQDQALSTNEKLFF. CDR3 sequence (DNA): TGCGCCAGCAGCCAAGATCAGGCACTCTCAACTAATGAAAAACTGTTTTTT.

This clone has ten or more counts. The J gene is TRBJ1-5, the V gene TRBV6-1; D is undetermined. The V end lost 3 bases, the J end lost 6 bases, and 3 bases lay between the germline ends. The germline V gene encodes CDR1 MNHNS and CDR2 SASEGT. This CDR3 region has 11 residues. CDR3 bases: TGTGCCAGCAGTGATCGTCAGCCCCAGCATTTT. Residues: CASSDRQPQHF.

This clone was recorded a few times. The chain carries TRBV18 and TRBJ2-5; D unclear. The CDR3 extends over 16 amino acids. Trimming left V 2 bases short and J 5 bases short, with 18 bases between. Germline loops: CDR1 KGHSH, CDR2 LQKENI. DNA of the CDR3: TGTGCCAGCTCACCATCAAGGACGGAGACCGGGGAGACCCAGTACTTC. This translates into CASSPSRTETGETQYF.

In the case of this clone: One junction end does not reproduce the germline sequence, and a read error may be involved. The gene calls are TRBV7-8 and TRBJ1-2; TRBD1 matches at 8 bases. Looked up from germline, CDR1 is SGHVS and CDR2 is FQNEAQ. This CDR3 is 13 amino acids long. The CDR3 loop is CASSFIGSGGNLF. The CDR3 DNA sequence: TGTGCCAGCAGCTTTATAGGGTCAGGGGGCAACCTCTTC.

The CDR3 bases are TGTGCCAGAGGGACTAGCGGGGTGAAAGAGACCCAGTACTTC. Translated, it gives CARGTSGVKETQYF. This sequence joins TRBV2 and TRBJ2-5; 13 bases fit TRBD2. The CDR3 is 14 amino acids. Trimming took 9 bases from V and 3 from J; bases not matched to a gene: 4. Per germline, CDR1 SNHLY and CDR2 FYNNEI.

This clone was detected only a few times. V usage is TRBV2 and J usage is TRBJ2-3, with 8 bases aligning to TRBD1. V lost 4 bases, J lost 8 bases, and 2 bases stayed unmatched. The CDR3 extends over 12 amino acids. Looked up from germline, CDR1 is SNHLY and CDR2 is FYNNEI. CDR3 bases: TGTGCCAGCAGTGGGACAGGGCGTACGCAGTATTTT. Translation: CASSGTGRTQYF.

This chain joins TRBV5-1 and TRBJ2-7; 9 nucleotides match TRBD1. Per germline, CDR1 SGHRS and CDR2 YFSETQ. The CDR3 spans 15 residues. The trim removed 0 bases at V and 3 bases at J, leaving 4 bases unmatched. The CDR3 reads CASSLGTGQGYEQYF. CDR3 coding DNA: TGCGCCAGCAGCTTGGGAACGGGACAGGGCTACGAGCAGTACTTC.

The chain has TRBV2 and TRBJ2-1, with TRBD2 as a possible D gene (5 bases). The germline V gene has CDR1 SNHLY and CDR2 FYNNEI. V gave up 4 bases and J gave up 7 bases, with 8 bases separating them. This CDR3 has 12 amino acids. The CDR3, as DNA: TGTGCCAGCAGTGTGCTAGCAAATGAGCAGTTCTTC. Its protein product is CASSVLANEQFF.

This clone has a handful of counts. This sequence joins TRBV5-1 and TRBJ2-7; 9 nucleotides align to TRBD1. V was pared by 0 bases and J by 3 bases, with 4 bases of the junction left unmatched. The germline gives CDR1 SGHRS, CDR2 YFSETQ. The CDR3 covers 15 residues. The CDR3 region has the DNA TGCGCCAGCAGCTTGGCAGGGACAGGGAACTACGAGCAGTACTTC. This codes for CASSLAGTGNYEQYF.

The rearrangement uses TRBV10-3 and TRBJ1-5; the D gene is possibly TRBD1 (5 bases). V was trimmed by 0 bases and J by 2 bases, leaving 11 bases between them. CDR1 and CDR2 from the germline V gene are ENHRY and SYGVKD. The CDR3 is 16 residues long. For the CDR3, the DNA is TGTGCCATCAGTGAGTCGGGCCCGGGGGGCAATCAGCCCCAGCATTTT. Translating gives CAISESGPGGNQPQHF.

The J gene is TRBJ1-2, the V gene TRBV7-8, with TRBD1 matching 10 bases. Germline V gene data show CDR1 as SGHVS and CDR2 as FQNEAQ. CDR3 length equals 14 residues. J was trimmed by 6 bases and V by 6 bases; bases with no gene match: 7. CDR3 protein: CASSSTGTGDGYTF. The CDR3 region has the DNA TGTGCCAGCAGTTCAACCGGGACAGGGGATGGCTACACCTTC.

This clone was counted a few times. The chain has TRBV7-2 and TRBJ2-2, with a weak D call TRBD1 (5 bases). Trimming cost V 5 bases and J 4 bases, with 17 bases left between them. CDR1 and CDR2 from the germline V gene are SGHTA and FQGNSA. The CDR3 contains 16 residues. CDR3 bases: TGTGCCAGCAGCCCAGAGGCCAGGGCCGTCACCGGGGAGCTGTTTTTT. This codes for CASSPEARAVTGELFF.

The chain's CDR3 is CASSTTGPTDTQYF. The CDR3 coding sequence is TGTGCCAGTAGTACCACAGGGCCCACAGATACGCAGTATTTT. This chain links TRBV19 with TRBJ2-3, with D possibly TRBD1 on 6 matching bases. The CDR3 covers 14 residues. V was shortened by 4 bases and J by 2 bases, with 10 bases between the two germline ends. The germline gives CDR1 LNHDA, CDR2 SQIVND (reference sequence).